The entry below gives a single TCR beta chain sequence along with its context. This sample is drawn from a study of long-term antiretroviral therapy in people with HIV. Assay version v3.0 of immunoSEQ was used, and it was run at survey level. Sequencing used immunoSEQ multiplex PCR; TCRdb keeps in-frame clones, though not all of them. The data show roughly 38,000 clones, 80% seen once. Germline V gene sequence: CDR1 MDHEN, CDR2 SYDVKM. Trimming cost V 6 bases and J 7 bases; bases outside gene matches: 5. The CDR3 loop spans 12 amino acids. This receptor was obtained from a man aged 30 to 45 with HIV. This sample comprised unsorted PBMCs, obtained 3.4 years after starting antiretroviral therapy. The chain employs TRBV28 and TRBJ2-7; TRBD1 aligns across 8 bases. CDR3 residues: CASRPDRGEQYF. The CDR3 DNA follows: TGTGCCAGCAGGCCTGACAGGGGAGAGCAGTACTTC.